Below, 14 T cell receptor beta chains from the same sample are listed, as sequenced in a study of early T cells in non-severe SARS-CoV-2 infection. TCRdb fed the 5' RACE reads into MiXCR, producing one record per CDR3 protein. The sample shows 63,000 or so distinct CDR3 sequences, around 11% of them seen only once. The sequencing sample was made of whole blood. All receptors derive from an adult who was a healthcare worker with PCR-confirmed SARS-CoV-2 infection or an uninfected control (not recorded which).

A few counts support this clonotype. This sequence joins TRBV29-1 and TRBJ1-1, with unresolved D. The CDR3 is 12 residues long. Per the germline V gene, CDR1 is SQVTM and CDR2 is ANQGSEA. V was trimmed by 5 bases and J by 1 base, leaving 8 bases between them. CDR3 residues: CSVSQQNTEAFF. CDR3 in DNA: TGCAGCGTTTCACAGCAGAACACTGAAGCTTTCTTT.

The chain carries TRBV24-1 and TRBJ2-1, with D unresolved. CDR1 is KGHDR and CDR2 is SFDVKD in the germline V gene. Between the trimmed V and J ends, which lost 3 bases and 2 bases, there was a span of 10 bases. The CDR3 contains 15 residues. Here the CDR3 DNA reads TGTGCCACCAGTGATCCCAAAACTCCCTACAATGAGCAGTTCTTC. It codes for CATSDPKTPYNEQFF.

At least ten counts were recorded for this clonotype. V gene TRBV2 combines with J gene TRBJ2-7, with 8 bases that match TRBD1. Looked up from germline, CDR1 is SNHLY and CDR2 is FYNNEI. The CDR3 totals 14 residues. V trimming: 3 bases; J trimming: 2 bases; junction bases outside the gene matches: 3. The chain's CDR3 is CASSDQGAAYEQYF. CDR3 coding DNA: TGTGCCAGCAGTGACCAGGGGGCGGCCTACGAGCAGTACTTC. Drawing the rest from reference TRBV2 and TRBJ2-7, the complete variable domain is EPEVTQTPSHQVTQMGQEVILRCVPISNHLYFYWYRQILGQKVEFLVSFYNNEISEKSEIFDDQFSVERPDGSNFTLKIRSTKLEDSAMYFCASSDQGAAYEQYFGPGTRLTVT.

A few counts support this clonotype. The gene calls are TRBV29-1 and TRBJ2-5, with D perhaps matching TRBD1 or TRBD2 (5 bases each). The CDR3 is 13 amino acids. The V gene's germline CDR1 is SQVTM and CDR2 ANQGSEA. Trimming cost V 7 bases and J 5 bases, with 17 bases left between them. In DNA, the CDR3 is TGCAGCGCCCGAGGGACGGGTCGGGAGACCCAGTACTTC. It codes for CSARGTGRETQYF.

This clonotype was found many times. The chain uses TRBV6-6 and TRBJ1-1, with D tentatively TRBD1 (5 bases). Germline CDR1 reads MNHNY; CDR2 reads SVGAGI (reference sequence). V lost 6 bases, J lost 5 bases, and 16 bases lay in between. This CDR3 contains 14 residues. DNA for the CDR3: TGTGCCAGCAGGCCCGCTTCGGGACGTACTGAAGCTTTCTTT. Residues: CASRPASGRTEAFF.

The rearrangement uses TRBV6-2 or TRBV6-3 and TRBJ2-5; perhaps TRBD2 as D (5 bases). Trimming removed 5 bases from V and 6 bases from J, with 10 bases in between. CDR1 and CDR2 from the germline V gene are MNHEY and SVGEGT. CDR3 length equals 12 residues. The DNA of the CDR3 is TGTGCCAGCAGTCGAAACGGGAAGACCCAGTACTTC. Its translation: CASSRNGKTQYF.

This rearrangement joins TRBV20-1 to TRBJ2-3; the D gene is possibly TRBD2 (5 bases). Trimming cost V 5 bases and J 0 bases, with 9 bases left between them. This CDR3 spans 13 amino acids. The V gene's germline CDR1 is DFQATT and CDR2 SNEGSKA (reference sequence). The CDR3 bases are TGCAGTGCTGATCGGACTAGCACAGATACGCAGTATTTT. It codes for CSADRTSTDTQYF.

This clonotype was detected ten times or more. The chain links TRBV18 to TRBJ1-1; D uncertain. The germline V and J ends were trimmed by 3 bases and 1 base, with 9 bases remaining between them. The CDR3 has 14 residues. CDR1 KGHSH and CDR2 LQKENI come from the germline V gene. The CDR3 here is CASSPRTANTEAFF. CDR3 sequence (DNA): TGTGCCAGCTCACCCAGGACGGCGAACACTGAAGCTTTCTTT.

Here the CDR3 DNA reads TGTGCCTCCCAGGGAGGGGGTACCGGGGAGCTGTTTTTT. This codes for CASQGGGTGELFF. The V call is TRBV10-3, the J call TRBJ2-2; tentative D call: TRBD2 (7 bases). Trimming took 11 bases from V and 5 from J, leaving 15 bases between them. The CDR3 covers 13 residues. Germline-derived CDR1 and CDR2 are ENHRY and SYGVKD.

This CDR3 reads CASSLDAASLSGANVLTF. CDR3 nucleotides: TGTGCCAGCAGCTTAGACGCGGCCAGCCTGTCTGGGGCCAACGTCCTGACTTTC. The chain is built from TRBV5-4 and TRBJ2-6; D unresolved. This CDR3 comprises 18 residues. V was pared by 2 bases and J by 1 base, with 16 bases between. Germline CDR1 reads SGHNT; CDR2 reads YYREEE (reference sequence).

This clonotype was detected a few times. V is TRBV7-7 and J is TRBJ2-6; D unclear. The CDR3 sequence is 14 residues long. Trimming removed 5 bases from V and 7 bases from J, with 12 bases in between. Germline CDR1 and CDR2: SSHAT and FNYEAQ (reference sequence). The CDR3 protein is CASSPGIGANVLTF. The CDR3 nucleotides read TGTGCCAGCAGCCCCGGCATCGGCGCCAACGTCCTGACTTTC. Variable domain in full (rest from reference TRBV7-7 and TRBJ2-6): GAGVSQSPRYKVTKRGQDVTLRCDPISSHATLYWYQQALGQGPEFLTYFNYEAQPDKSGLPSDRFSAERPEGSISTLTIQRTEQRDSAMYRCASSPGIGANVLTFGAGSRLTVL.

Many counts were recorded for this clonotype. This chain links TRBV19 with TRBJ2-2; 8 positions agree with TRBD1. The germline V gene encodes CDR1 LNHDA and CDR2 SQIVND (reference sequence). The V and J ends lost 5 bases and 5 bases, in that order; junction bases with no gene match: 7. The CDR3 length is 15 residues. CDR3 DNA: TGTGCCAGTAGTCCTAGGACAGGGAGGACCGGGGAGCTGTTTTTT. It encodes CASSPRTGRTGELFF.

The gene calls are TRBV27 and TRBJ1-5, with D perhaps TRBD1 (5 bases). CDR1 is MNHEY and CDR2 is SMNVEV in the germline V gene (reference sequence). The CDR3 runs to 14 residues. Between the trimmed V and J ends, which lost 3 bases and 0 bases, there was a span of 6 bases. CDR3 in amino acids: CASSFRGSNQPQHF. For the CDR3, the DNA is TGTGCCAGCAGTTTTAGGGGTAGCAATCAGCCCCAGCATTTT.

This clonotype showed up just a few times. CDR3 coding DNA: TGTGCCATCAGTGAGTCTGGCGGGGTCTCCTACAATGAGCAGTTCTTC. This codes for CAISESGGVSYNEQFF. V and J are TRBV10-3 and TRBJ2-1; TRBD2 might be the D (6 bases). Trimming left V 0 bases short and J 0 bases short, with 9 bases between. The CDR3 is made up of 16 amino acids. Germline assignment: CDR1 ENHRY and CDR2 SYGVKD.